This T cell receptor (beta chain) was found in a study of response to subunit inactivated influenza vaccine. Study-wide findings and caveats: Only a handful of new T cells, the authors suggested, are recruited with each seasonal influenza vaccination.

Trimming cost V 4 bases and J 1 base, with 8 bases left between them. The CDR3 runs to 14 residues. The germline gives CDR1 SGHDT, CDR2 YYEEEE. TCRdb ran MiXCR on the RT-PCR reads and lists one entry per CDR3 protein. This table has approximately 730,000 distinct CDR3 sequences, around 13% appearing once. Of note for this clonotype: The antigen remains undetermined.

This specimen consisted of PBMCs from blood, obtained roughly 15 days before vaccination. This clonotype originated in a man aged 45-65 years who received an inactivated influenza vaccine. V gene TRBV5-6 combines with J gene TRBJ2-2; tentative D call: TRBD1 (5 bases). The CDR3 sequence: CASSRQRNTGELFF. CDR3 DNA sequence: TGTGCCAGCAGCCGACAGAGGAACACCGGGGAGCTGTTTTTT.